The 20 T cell receptor beta chains given below trace back to one sample, sequenced in a study of cytomegalovirus exposure and HLA in healthy donors. Sequenced by immunoSEQ multiplex PCR; TCRdb stores in-frame clones only, minus some. The sample lists 150,000 to 200,000 clones, 86% occurring once. The specimen sequenced was PBMCs. The receptors shown here come from a woman between 18 and 29 years old in good health and CMV-seronegative.

This sequence joins TRBV5-4 and TRBJ1-1; D perhaps matches TRBD1 (6 bases). Germline CDR1 is SGHNT and CDR2 is YYREEE (reference sequence). The length of the CDR3 is 16 residues. The ends were cut back, 2 bases at V and 5 bases at J, with 19 bases in the middle. CDR3 DNA sequence: TGTGCCAGCAGCTTCGGGGACACCGAACATGGGACTGAAGCTTTCTTT. Protein product: CASSFGDTEHGTEAFF.

The rearrangement joins TRBV9 to TRBJ2-7; 8 bases fit TRBD2. V lost 0 bases and J lost 1; bases outside the gene matches: 3. This CDR3 comprises 15 residues. CDR1 is SGDLS and CDR2 is YYNGEE in the germline V gene. Written as DNA, the CDR3 is TGTGCCAGCAGCGTAGGAGCGGGGGCGTCCTACGAGCAGTACTTC. It translates to CASSVGAGASYEQYF.

The J gene is TRBJ2-5, the V gene TRBV28, with D possibly matching TRBD1 (6 bases). V was trimmed by 2 bases and J by 4 bases, leaving 11 bases between them. The CDR3 is made up of 14 amino acids. Germline V gives CDR1 MDHEN, CDR2 SYDVKM. CDR3 DNA: TGTGCCAGCAGTTTAACGACAGGAGGAGAGACCCAGTACTTC. It is translated as CASSLTTGGETQYF.

The chain has TRBV5-4 and TRBJ1-1; TRBD1 agrees at 10 bases. V lost 4 bases, J lost 8 bases, and 14 bases stayed unmatched. The CDR3 length is 16 residues. The germline V gene encodes CDR1 SGHNT and CDR2 YYREEE (reference sequence). CDR3 loop: CASSPYSGTGVQEAFF. The CDR3 bases are TGTGCCAGCAGCCCCTATTCCGGGACAGGGGTACAGGAAGCTTTCTTT.

The chain carries TRBV5-6 and TRBJ2-7; D unresolved. The CDR3 sequence is 12 residues long. Germline V gene data show CDR1 as SGHDT and CDR2 as YYEEEE. Trimming removed 0 bases at V and 3 bases at J, with 4 bases between. CDR3 loop: CASSLDYYEQYF. The CDR3 bases are TGTGCCAGCAGCTTGGATTACTACGAGCAGTACTTC. Drawing the rest from reference TRBV5-6 and TRBJ2-7, the complete variable domain is DAGVTQSPTHLIKTRGQQVTLRCSPKSGHDTVSWYQQALGQGPQFIFQYYEEEERQRGNFPDRFSGHQFPNYSSELNVNALLLGDSALYLCASSLDYYEQYFGPGTRLTVT.

The chain has TRBV5-4 and TRBJ2-3, with 8 bases matching TRBD1. Germline assignment: CDR1 SGHNT and CDR2 YYREEE (reference sequence). CDR3 length: 16 amino acids. Trimming cost V 0 bases and J 2 bases; bases outside gene matches: 5. The CDR3 region is CASSLGRQGFTDTQYF. Written as DNA, the CDR3 is TGTGCCAGCAGCTTGGGCCGACAGGGGTTCACAGATACGCAGTATTTT.

V usage is TRBV19 and J usage is TRBJ1-5, with 7 bases matching TRBD1. This CDR3 contains 15 residues. The J segment lost 0 bases and the V segment lost 4 bases, leaving 3 bases of the junction unmatched. Germline V gives CDR1 LNHDA, CDR2 SQIVND (reference sequence). CDR3 residues: CASSKRGLSNQPQHF. The CDR3 DNA reads TGTGCCAGTAGTAAAAGGGGGCTTAGCAATCAGCCCCAGCATTTT.

This chain uses TRBV9 with TRBJ2-1; no clear D gene. The length of the CDR3 is 13 residues. CDR1 and CDR2 from the germline V gene are SGDLS and YYNGEE. Trimming removed 2 bases at V and 7 bases at J, with 10 bases between. DNA for the CDR3: TGTGCCAGCAGCGTTGGGCCGTTGAATGAGCAGTTCTTC. It codes for CASSVGPLNEQFF.

This rearrangement joins TRBV30 to TRBJ2-3; 9 nucleotides line up with TRBD2. This CDR3 has 15 residues. The V gene's germline CDR1 is GTSNPN and CDR2 SVGIG (reference sequence). V dropped 2 bases and J dropped 1; count of bases not matched to a gene: 4. This CDR3 reads CAWSKKRGGTDTQYF. Written as DNA, the CDR3 is TGTGCCTGGAGTAAGAAGCGGGGGGGCACAGATACGCAGTATTTT.

CDR3 DNA sequence: TGTGCCAGCAGTGAAGAACGAGTCCACCTCGCGGGACAGAGGGGCACTGAAGCTTTCTTT. It encodes CASSEERVHLAGQRGTEAFF. The chain couples TRBV2 to TRBJ1-1; 7 nucleotides agree with TRBD1. The CDR3 spans 20 residues. Germline CDR1 SNHLY, CDR2 FYNNEI. V dropped 1 base and J dropped 4; count of bases not matched to a gene: 21.

To note about this clone: A read error may account for a junction end that differs from germline. The V gene is TRBV19, the J gene TRBJ2-7; 14 bases are shared with TRBD2. The CDR3 is 13 residues long. Per germline, CDR1 LNHDA and CDR2 SQIVND (reference sequence). CDR3 in DNA: TGTGCCAGTAGTACCGGACTAGCGGGAGGATGGGGCTTC. It encodes CASSTGLAGGWGF.

The chain carries TRBV5-1 and TRBJ1-1, with D perhaps TRBD1 (6 bases). V lost 3 bases and J 5 bases, leaving 17 bases between the germline ends. Germline lookup yields CDR1 SGHRS and CDR2 YFSETQ. CDR3 length: 15 amino acids. CDR3 nucleotide sequence: TGCGCCAGCAGCTCCCCGTCAGGGGTGTCGACTGAAGCTTTCTTT. Translation gives CASSSPSGVSTEAFF. Based on the CDR3 plus reference TRBV5-1 and TRBJ1-1, the full variable domain is KAGVTQTPRYLIKTRGQQVTLSCSPISGHRSVSWYQQTPGQGLQFLFEYFSETQRNKGNFPGRFSGRQFSNSRSEMNVSTLELGDSALYLCASSSPSGVSTEAFFGQGTRLTVV.

This clone was counted between two and nine times. CDR3 sequence: CAWSVRQGSHQPQHF. The CDR3 DNA reads as TGTGCCTGGAGTGTCCGGCAGGGGAGCCATCAGCCCCAGCATTTT. V gene TRBV30 combines with J gene TRBJ1-5; D might be TRBD1 (6 bases). The CDR3 totals 15 residues. Trimming removed 0 bases at V and 5 bases at J, with 14 bases between. CDR1 is GTSNPN, CDR2 SVGIG, per germline (reference sequence).

This chain connects TRBV6-5 to TRBJ2-6; no firm D call. V lost 0 bases and J lost 0, with 6 bases in between. Germline V CDR1 and CDR2: MNHEY, SVGAGI. CDR3 size: 16 residues. The CDR3 is CASSYSGSSGANVLTF. Written as DNA, the CDR3 is TGTGCCAGCAGTTACTCCGGTAGCTCTGGGGCCAACGTCCTGACTTTC.

The chain employs TRBV9 and TRBJ2-3; 7 positions agree with TRBD2. The CDR3 totals 16 residues. V shed 0 bases and J 0 bases; nucleotides not matched to a gene: 4. CDR1 SGDLS and CDR2 YYNGEE come from the germline V gene. The CDR3 is CASSVGSSGSTDTQYF. In DNA form, the CDR3 reads TGTGCCAGCAGCGTAGGTTCTAGCGGAAGCACAGATACGCAGTATTTT. The full variable domain, rest sourced from reference TRBV9 and TRBJ2-3, is DSGVTQTPKHLITATGQRVTLRCSPRSGDLSVYWYQQSLDQGLQFLIQYYNGEERAKGNILERFSAQQFPDLHSELNLSSLELGDSALYFCASSVGSSGSTDTQYFGPGTRLTVL.

This chain joins TRBV9 and TRBJ1-2; D is possibly TRBD1 (5 bases). V was pared by 4 bases and J by 3 bases, with 10 bases between. This CDR3 comprises 13 residues. CDR1 is SGDLS and CDR2 is YYNGEE in the germline V gene. The CDR3 reads CASSYTGDYGYTF. The DNA of the CDR3 is TGTGCCAGCAGCTATACAGGAGACTATGGCTACACCTTC.

The chain is built from TRBV29-1 and TRBJ2-7, with TRBD1 matching over 7 bases. The CDR3 consists of 15 residues. V trimming: 5 bases; J trimming: 3 bases; junction bases outside the gene matches: 13. Germline CDR1 reads SQVTM; CDR2 reads ANQGSEA. The CDR3 nucleotides are TGCAGCGTTTCTATTTCAGGGGGTGTGCGCTACGAGCAGTACTTC. Its protein product is CSVSISGGVRYEQYF.

This chain uses TRBV6-6 with TRBJ2-7; D perhaps matches TRBD2 (6 bases). The CDR3 runs to 12 residues. The germline V gene has CDR1 MNHNY and CDR2 SVGAGI (reference sequence). Trimming removed 0 bases at V and 6 bases at J, with 6 bases between. The CDR3 reads CASSYSGGEQYF. The CDR3, as DNA: TGTGCCAGCAGTTACTCGGGGGGCGAGCAGTACTTC.

The chain recombines TRBV2 with TRBJ2-2; unclear D gene. V was cut by 11 bases and J by 3 bases, with 16 bases left in between. Germline values: CDR1 SNHLY, CDR2 FYNNEI. CDR3 length: 14 amino acids. The CDR3: CAGATTFDTGELFF. Here the CDR3 DNA reads TGTGCCGGAGCCACTACCTTCGACACCGGGGAGCTGTTTTTT.

The chain couples TRBV7-7 to TRBJ2-3, with 7 bases aligning to TRBD2. Germline-derived CDR1 and CDR2 are SSHAT and FNYEAQ (reference sequence). Losses at the gene ends were 4 bases for V and 1 base for J; bases not matched to a gene: 2. This CDR3 is 14 amino acids long. In DNA form, the CDR3 reads TGTGCCAGCAGCTCTAGCGGACGCACAGATACGCAGTATTTT. Translated: CASSSSGRTDTQYF.